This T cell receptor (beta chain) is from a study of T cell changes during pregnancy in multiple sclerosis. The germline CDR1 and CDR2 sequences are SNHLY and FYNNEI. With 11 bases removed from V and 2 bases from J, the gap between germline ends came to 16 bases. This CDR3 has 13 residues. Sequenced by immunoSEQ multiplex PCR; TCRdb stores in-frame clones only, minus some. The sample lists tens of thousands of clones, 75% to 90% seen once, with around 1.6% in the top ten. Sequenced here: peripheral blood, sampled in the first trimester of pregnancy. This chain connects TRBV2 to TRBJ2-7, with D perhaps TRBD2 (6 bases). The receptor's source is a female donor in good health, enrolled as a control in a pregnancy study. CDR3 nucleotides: TGTGCCTCCTACGAGGGGAGGCCCTACGAGCAGTACTTC. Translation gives CASYEGRPYEQYF.